This T cell receptor beta chain was sequenced during a study of T cell clones after liver transplantation (dated by TCRdb to about 2019). For context, the study as a whole: The samples were obtained from ITN030ST, a randomized trial that attempted immunosuppression withdrawal within 2 years after liver transplantation. The studied cohort comprised 8 liver transplant recipients, 3 classified as tolerant and 5 as non-tolerant. Of the eight recipients, a few were HCV-positive, while the remaining recipients had been transplanted for non-autoimmune, non-viral indications. Donor-reactive T cell clones were identified by TCRbeta sequencing after a pre-transplant mixed lymphocyte reaction and then tracked in post-transplant blood. Tolerance was defined as complete immunosuppression withdrawal for at least one year with no rise in liver enzymes beyond twice the upper limit of normal. Third party-reactive TCRbeta sequences were also identified from pre-transplant MLRs to serve as an antigen-independent comparator for donor-reactive sequences. Blood samples were collected pre-transplant, then pre-randomization ahead of withdrawal, and finally post-randomization once withdrawal had either been completed or failed. Subjects received no induction therapy and standard immunosuppression until randomization at 12-24 months post-transplant.

Unstimulated PBMCs, after thawing, were stained for CD3, CD4 and CD8 and then FACS-sorted into CD3+CD4+ and CD3+CD8+ populations. All 8 studied subjects were randomized to immunosuppression withdrawal. The Qiagen DNeasy Blood and Tissue Kit was used for isolation of genomic DNA. High-throughput TCRbeta CDR3 sequencing of frozen genomic DNA was performed by immunoSEQ, with PCR amplification, mapping, bias correction and internal controls included. The paper's data handling went like this. Productive rearrangements were kept, and unique TCRbeta sequences were defined by CDR3 nucleotide sequence plus V and J gene. Donor-reactive sequences required at least 5-fold expansion in CFSE-low cells versus unstimulated pre-transplant cells and at least 0.01% frequency. Per-subject minimum frequency thresholds, based on the lowest-template unstimulated sample, ensured at least 90% detection power. Jensen-Shannon divergence between the top 1000 TCRbeta sequences post- versus pre-transplant served as the measure of repertoire turnover. Two-sided Fisher's exact tests were used to test for changes in the detection of donor-reactive sequences. TCRdb's version of the immuneACCESS table is confined to in-frame rearrangements and falls short of the full clone set. An unresolved V gene accounts for under half of the shortfall where checked; the remainder is of unknown origin. V and J calls and clone size are as listed in that table; D and trimming were resolved from the DNA. This sample holds 75,000 to 95,000 clones; roughly 84% were observed only once. The ten largest account for 2.1% of the sample.

Measured from the cysteine to the phenylalanine, the CDR3 is 14 residues long. Only the CDR3 DNA stays, 42 bases, in frame from base 1. CDR1 is given as SGHAT and CDR2 as FQNNGV, both from the germline V gene. Germline trimming amounts to 6 bases on V and 4 bases on J, with 3 as the count of junction bases outside the gene matches. The research as a whole found: Because no allograft tissue specimens were available, donor-reactive T cells may have migrated into the graft instead of being deleted. After accounting for repertoire turnover, donor-reactive detection was significantly reduced in 7 of 8 subjects for CD4 and 8 of 8 for CD8. In a couple of subjects, low numbers of available donor cells limited the measurable donor-reactive repertoire. A significant post-transplant decrease in circulating donor-reactive CD4 TCRbeta sequences was observed in 5 of 8 subjects, irrespective of tolerance or HCV status. The conclusions were considered preliminary, being limited by small, heterogeneous patient numbers and non-standardized post-transplant time points. The decline in donor-reactive sequences exceeded the decline in third party-reactive sequences, suggesting partial antigen-specific deletion that was unrelated to withdrawal success.

This clone came up a few times. Its antigen is unknown. Base qualities are not recorded, but no much larger clone differs from it by a single base. The source was CD4+ T cells from blood, collected about 50 months after liver transplant. The clonotype comes from a human patient who received a liver transplant. Following a transplant, some T cells may be graft donor cells, not patient cells. This chain joins TRBV11-2 to TRBJ1-6, with TRBD1 identical over 7 junction bases. CDR3 reads: CASRPGQYNSPLHF. The DNA sequence follows: TGTGCCAGCAGACCGGGACAGTATAATTCACCCCTCCACTTT.